This record looks at one T cell receptor beta chain sequence and its context. Its antigen is not known. The CDR3 runs 14 residues. The germline V gene has CDR1 SGHNT and CDR2 YYREEE (reference sequence). Profiled with immunoSEQ multiplex PCR; TCRdb holds only in-frame clones, not every one. The sample includes approximately 41,000 clones, over 70% seen only once; the top ten take about 6.3%. This entry is derived from a study of a mutant IDH1 vaccine in newly diagnosed glioma. The overall study: Males made up roughly 60% and females roughly 40% of treated patients, whose mean age was around 41 years. Therapy received beforehand was radiotherapy, temozolomide, or both, with most patients given both.

Stated time point: week 23, last vaccination. Doses consisted of 300 ug of mutant IDH1 20-mer peptide each, paired with topical imiquimod. The chain is built from TRBV5-4 and TRBJ2-5; D is possibly TRBD2 (8 bases). The DNA matches TRBJ2-7 better at its end, which makes the J call doubtful. The sequences come from PBMCs, collected from a glioma patient whose treatment included an IDH1 peptide vaccine. The receptor was isolated from a woman aged 40 to 50 with glioma. Some clones in this sample may be carry-over from other donors' samples. The CDR3 is CASTRGGQQYEQYF. CDR3 nucleotides: TGTGCCAGCACCCGGGGGGGACAGCAATACGAGCAGTACTTC.